The present T cell receptor beta chain was sequenced within a study of molecular identifiers for immune sequencing clone quantification. TCRdb re-analysed the PCR reads in MiXCR, keeping a single row per CDR3 protein. The repertoire includes nearly 650,000 distinct CDR3 sequences, about 25% of them detected once, and around 0.78% sits in the top ten. This clonotype was counted at least ten times. Using a CD8+CD4-CCR7+CD45RA+ phenotype, naive CD8 T cells were sorted. In germline, CDR1 is LNHNV, CDR2 YYDKDF (reference sequence). Trimming left V 0 bases short and J 0 bases short, with 19 bases between. The CDR3 is 19 amino acids.

The source material was naive CD8+ T cells from blood, with Jurkat cell RNA spiked in. As to subset: FACS-sorted CD8+CD4-CCR7+CD45RA+ naive T cells. The clonotype comes from a human donor in good health. Some libraries in this study had Jurkat cell RNA spiked in. This chain connects TRBV15 to TRBJ2-3, with D possibly called TRBD1 or TRBD2 (6 bases each). The CDR3 is CATSRDGSRGVTSTDTQYF. As DNA, the CDR3 is TGTGCCACCAGCAGAGATGGTTCTAGGGGGGTGACTAGCACAGATACGCAGTATTTT.